This T cell receptor beta chain is drawn from a study of molecular identifiers for immune sequencing clone quantification. The study, taken as a whole, reports: Barcode sharing among identical TCR molecules could make large clones appear smaller. Clones above 20 RNA copies held over 99% of effector molecules, under 1% in naive cells.

Source material for naive CD8 libraries was about 19,000 to 1,100,000 sorted cells, with 10%, 30% or 50% RNA. Sorted naive CD8 T cells were those defined as CD8+CD4-CCR7+CD45RA+. In its sample, this clonotype was seen many times. What it binds is unknown. The CDR3 extends over 15 amino acids. Germline loops: CDR1 SGHDT, CDR2 YYEEEE. Trimming removed 1 base from V and 1 base from J, with 9 bases in between. TCRdb processed the PCR reads anew with MiXCR; each CDR3 protein has one entry. The table shows about 54,000 distinct CDR3 sequences, with less than 25% occurring only once. The chain carries TRBV5-6 and TRBJ2-1, with D possibly matching TRBD2 (5 bases). This TCR came from a human donor in good health. Some libraries in this study had Jurkat cell RNA spiked in. The sample was naive CD8+ T cells from blood, with Jurkat cell RNA spiked in. The subset was: FACS-sorted CD8+CD4-CCR7+CD45RA+ naive T cells. The CDR3 DNA sequence: TGTGCCAGCAGCTTGCTCCCGGGGTCCTACAATGAGCAGTTCTTC. This sequence encodes CASSLLPGSYNEQFF.